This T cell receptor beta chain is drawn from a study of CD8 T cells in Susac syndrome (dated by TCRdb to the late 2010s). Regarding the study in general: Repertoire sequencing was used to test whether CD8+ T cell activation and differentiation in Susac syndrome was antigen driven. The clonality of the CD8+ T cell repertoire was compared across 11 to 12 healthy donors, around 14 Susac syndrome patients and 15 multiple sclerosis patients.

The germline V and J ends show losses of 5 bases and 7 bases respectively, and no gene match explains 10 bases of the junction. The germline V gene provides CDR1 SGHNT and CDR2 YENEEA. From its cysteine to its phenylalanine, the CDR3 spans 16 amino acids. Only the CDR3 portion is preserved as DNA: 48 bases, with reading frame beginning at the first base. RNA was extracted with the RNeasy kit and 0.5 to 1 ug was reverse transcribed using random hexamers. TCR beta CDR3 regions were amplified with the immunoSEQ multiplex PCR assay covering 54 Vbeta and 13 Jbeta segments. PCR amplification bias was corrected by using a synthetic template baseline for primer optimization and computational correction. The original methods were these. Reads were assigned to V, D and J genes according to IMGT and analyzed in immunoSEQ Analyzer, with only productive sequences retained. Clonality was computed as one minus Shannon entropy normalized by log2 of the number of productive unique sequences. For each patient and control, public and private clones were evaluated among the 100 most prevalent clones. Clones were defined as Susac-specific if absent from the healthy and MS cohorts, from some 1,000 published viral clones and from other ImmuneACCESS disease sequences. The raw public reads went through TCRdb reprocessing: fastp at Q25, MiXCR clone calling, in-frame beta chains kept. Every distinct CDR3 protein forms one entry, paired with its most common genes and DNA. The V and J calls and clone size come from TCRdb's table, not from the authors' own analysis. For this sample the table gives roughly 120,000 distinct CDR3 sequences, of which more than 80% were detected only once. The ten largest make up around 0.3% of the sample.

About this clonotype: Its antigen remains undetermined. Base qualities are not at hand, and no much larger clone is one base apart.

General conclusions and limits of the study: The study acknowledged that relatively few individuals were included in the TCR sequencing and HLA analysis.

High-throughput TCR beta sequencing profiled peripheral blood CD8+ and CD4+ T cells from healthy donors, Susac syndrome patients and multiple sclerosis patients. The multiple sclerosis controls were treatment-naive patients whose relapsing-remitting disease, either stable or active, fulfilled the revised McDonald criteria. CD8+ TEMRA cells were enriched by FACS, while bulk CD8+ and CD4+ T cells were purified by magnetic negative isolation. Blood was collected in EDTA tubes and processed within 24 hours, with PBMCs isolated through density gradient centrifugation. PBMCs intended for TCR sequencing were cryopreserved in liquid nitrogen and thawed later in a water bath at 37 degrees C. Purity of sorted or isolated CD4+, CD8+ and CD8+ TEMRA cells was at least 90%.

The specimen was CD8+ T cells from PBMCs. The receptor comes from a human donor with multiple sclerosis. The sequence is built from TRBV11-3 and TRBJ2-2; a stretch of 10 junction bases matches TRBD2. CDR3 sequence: CASSPRSGRAYGELFF. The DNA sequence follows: TGTGCCAGCAGCCCGAGAAGCGGGAGGGCCTACGGGGAGCTGTTTTTT.